This TCR beta chain stems from a study of T cells in Graves' hyperthyroidism and ophthalmopathy. On the study more broadly: Peripheral blood was acquired at first diagnosis, ahead of any therapy whatsoever. Study-wide findings and caveats: The model's output predicted ophthalmopathy at a median of about 6.5 months prior to onset.

At least 3 on the Clinical Activity Score was recorded for ophthalmopathy patients, who also had NOSPECS grade at least 4 and duration under 3 months. Amplified regions were TCR beta CDR3 sequences from RNA transcripts. The HTBI primer set served for first-round RT-PCR of the TCR CDR3. TCRdb re-called the multiplex PCR reads through MiXCR, storing one row per CDR3 protein. The profile covers roughly 250,000 distinct CDR3 sequences, with 22% appearing a single time and 50% to 75% taken by the ten largest. This clonotype was observed many times. Antigen: not known. The sequence came from a young man with Graves' ophthalmopathy. Material: blood.

Here the CDR3 DNA reads TGTGCCAGCAGCCTCCGGACTAGCGAGTCCTACGAGCAGTACTTC. This sequence encodes CASSLRTSESYEQYF. This sequence joins TRBV4-2 and TRBJ2-7; 9 positions match TRBD2. Germline trimming cut 4 bases from V and 1 base from J; bases unmatched to any gene: 5. CDR3 length: 15 residues. Germline V gives CDR1 LGHNA, CDR2 YNFKEQ.